This paragraph covers one T cell receptor (beta chain) sequence. TCRdb redid the calling of the 5' RACE reads with MiXCR, one entry per CDR3 protein. Of around 250,000 distinct CDR3 sequences listed, approximately 11% are singletons. The data were taken from a study of identical twins. Germline V lookup: CDR1 SEHNR, CDR2 FQNEAQ (reference sequence). CDR3 length: 13 amino acids. With 5 bases removed from V and 8 bases from J, the gap between germline ends came to 15 bases. These sequences were also reported in another study, on yellow fever vaccine responses in identical twins.

The V gene is TRBV7-9, the J gene TRBJ1-2, with no clear D. Material for sequencing was memory (CD45RO+) T cells sorted from blood. The TCR originated in a young woman in good health. The CDR3 bases are TGTGCCAGCAGCCTCACTATGGCGGCGGGCTACACCTTC. It encodes CASSLTMAAGYTF. The variable domain in full, completed from reference TRBV7-9 and TRBJ1-2, reads DTGVSQNPRHKITKRGQNVTFRCDPISEHNRLYWYRQTLGQGPEFLTYFQNEAQLEKSRLLSDRFSAERPKGSFSTLEIQRTEQGDSAMYLCASSLTMAAGYTFGSGTRLTVV.